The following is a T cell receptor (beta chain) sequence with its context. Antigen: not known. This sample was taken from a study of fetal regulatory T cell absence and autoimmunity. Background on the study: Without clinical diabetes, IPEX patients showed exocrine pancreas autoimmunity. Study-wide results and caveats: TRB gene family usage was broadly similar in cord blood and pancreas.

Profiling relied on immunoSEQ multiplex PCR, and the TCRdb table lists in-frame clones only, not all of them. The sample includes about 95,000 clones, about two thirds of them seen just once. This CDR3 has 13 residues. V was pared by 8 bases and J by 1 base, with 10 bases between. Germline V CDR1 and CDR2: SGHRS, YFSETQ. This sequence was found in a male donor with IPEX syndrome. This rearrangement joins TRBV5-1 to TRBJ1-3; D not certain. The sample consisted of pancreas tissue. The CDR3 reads CASRANSGNTIYF. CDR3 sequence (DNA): TGCGCCAGTAGGGCGAATTCTGGAAACACCATATATTTT.